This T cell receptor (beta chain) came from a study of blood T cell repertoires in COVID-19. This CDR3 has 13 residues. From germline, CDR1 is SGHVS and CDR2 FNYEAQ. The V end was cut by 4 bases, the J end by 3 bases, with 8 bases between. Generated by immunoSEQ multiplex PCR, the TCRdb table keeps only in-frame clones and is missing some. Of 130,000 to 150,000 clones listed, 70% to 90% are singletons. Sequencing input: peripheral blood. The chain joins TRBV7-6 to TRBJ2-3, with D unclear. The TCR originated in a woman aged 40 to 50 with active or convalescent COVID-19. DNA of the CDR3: TGTGCCAGCAGCTCCCCCCCGACAGATACGCAGTATTTT. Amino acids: CASSSPPTDTQYF. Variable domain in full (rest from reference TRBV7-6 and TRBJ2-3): GAGVSQSPRYKVTKRGQDVALRCDPISGHVSLYWYRQALGQGPEFLTYFNYEAQQDKSGLPNDRFSAERPEGSISTLTIQRTEQRDSAMYRCASSSPPTDTQYFGPGTRLTVL.